This TCR beta chain was captured in a study of beta chain features in type 1 diabetes. Study summary: Patients shared similar age, gender and cell yields with healthy donors. All of the samples together had around 110,000,000 sorted cells examined.

As every portion of the isolated RNA was reverse transcribed, the sequencing read expressed TCRB transcripts. Produced via immunoSEQ multiplex PCR; TCRdb's table is partial and in-frame only. The data show about 130,000 clones, 7.5% to 9.5% seen once. This clone was observed a few times. Its antigen remains unidentified. The V gene's germline CDR1 is MGHRA and CDR2 YSYEKL. There are 17 residues in the CDR3. V trimming: 3 bases; J trimming: 6 bases; junction bases outside the gene matches: 12. Study-wide points: Type 1 diabetes patients had moderately but significantly shorter TCRB CDR3s in all four CD4+ subsets.

Sorting that relied on CD45RO/CCR7/CD25/CD127/CD95/CD27 yielded CD4+ naive, central memory, regulatory and stem cell-like memory cells. The TCR originated in a man aged 25-40 years with type 1 diabetes. The rearrangement links TRBV4-1 to TRBJ2-2; TRBD2 aligns across 8 bases. The sample taken for sequencing was central memory CD4+ T cells from blood. The CDR3 region is CASSHSLPGGAAGELFF. The CDR3 DNA sequence: TGCGCCAGCAGCCACTCTCTCCCCGGGGGGGCCGCCGGGGAGCTGTTTTTT.